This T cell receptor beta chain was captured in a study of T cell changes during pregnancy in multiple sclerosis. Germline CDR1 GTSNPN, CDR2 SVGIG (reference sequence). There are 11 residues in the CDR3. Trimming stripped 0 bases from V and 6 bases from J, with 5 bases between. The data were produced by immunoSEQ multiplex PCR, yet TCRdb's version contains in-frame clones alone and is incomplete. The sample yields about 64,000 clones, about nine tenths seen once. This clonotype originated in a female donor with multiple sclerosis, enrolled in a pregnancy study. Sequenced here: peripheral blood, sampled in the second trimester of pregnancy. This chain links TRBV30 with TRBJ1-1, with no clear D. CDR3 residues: CAWSVLAEAFF. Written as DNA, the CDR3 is TGTGCCTGGAGTGTACTCGCTGAAGCTTTCTTT.